This T cell receptor (beta chain) was recorded in a study of shared clonotypes between healthy human individuals. Trimming took 0 bases from V and 7 from J, leaving 16 bases between them. The CDR3 has 15 amino acids. The germline V gene encodes CDR1 MGHRA and CDR2 YSYEKL. In the naive CD8 group, cells lacked CD45RO and were positively selected for CCR7, so terminally differentiated effector memory CD45RA+ cells were left out. Donors were Caucasian adults residing in Nashville, Tennessee, USA. Repertoires were generated with immunoSEQ multiplex PCR, while TCRdb's copy carries only in-frame clones and drops some. The repertoire holds approximately 2,200,000 clones, with more than 85% as singletons.

The sequence came from a man younger than 35 in good health. Some clones in this sample may be carry-over from other donors' samples. Sequences were obtained from naive CD8+ T cells from PBMCs. The chain has TRBV4-1 and TRBJ2-7, with D perhaps matching TRBD2 (6 bases). DNA for the CDR3: TGCGCCAGCAGCCAAGATCCAACTAGCTTTTGGGAGCAGTACTTC. It is translated as CASSQDPTSFWEQYF.